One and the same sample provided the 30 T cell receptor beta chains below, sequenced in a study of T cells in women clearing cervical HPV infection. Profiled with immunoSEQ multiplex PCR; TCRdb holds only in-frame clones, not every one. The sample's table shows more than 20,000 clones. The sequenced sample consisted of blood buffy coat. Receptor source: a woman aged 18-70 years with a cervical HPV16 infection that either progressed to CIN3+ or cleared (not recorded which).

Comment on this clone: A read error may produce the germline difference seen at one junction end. The CDR3: CASSQVLGDTGELFF. The sequenced CDR3 bases are TGCGCCAGCAGCCAAGTTTTAGGGGACACCGGGGAG. This chain uses TRBV4-2 with TRBJ2-2; TRBD1 might be the D (5 bases). Read sequence stops 3 residues before the CDR3 end, and the germline J gene provides the missing end. Germline V gene sequence: CDR1 LGHNA, CDR2 YNFKEQ. CDR3 length: 15 amino acids.

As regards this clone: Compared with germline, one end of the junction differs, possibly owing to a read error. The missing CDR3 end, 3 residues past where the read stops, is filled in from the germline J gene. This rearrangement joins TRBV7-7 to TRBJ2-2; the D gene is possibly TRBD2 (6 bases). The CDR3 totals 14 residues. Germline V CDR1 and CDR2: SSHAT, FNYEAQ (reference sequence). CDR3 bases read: TGTGCTAGCAGCTTAAGTTCAGGAGGGCGGGAG. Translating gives CASSLSSGGRE. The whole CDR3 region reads CASSLSSGGRELFF. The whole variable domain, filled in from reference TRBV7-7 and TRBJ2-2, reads GAGVSQSPRYKVTKRGQDVTLRCDPISSHATLYWYQQALGQGPEFLTYFNYEAQPDKSGLPSDRFSAERPEGSISTLTIQRTEQRDSAMYRCASSLSSGGRELFFGEGSRLTVL.

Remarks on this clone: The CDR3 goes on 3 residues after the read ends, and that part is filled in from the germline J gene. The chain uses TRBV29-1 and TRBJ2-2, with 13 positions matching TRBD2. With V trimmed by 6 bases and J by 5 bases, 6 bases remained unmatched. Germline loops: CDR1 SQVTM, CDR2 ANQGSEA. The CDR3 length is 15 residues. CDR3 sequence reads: CSVRLAGGRTGELFF. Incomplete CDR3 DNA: TGCAGCGTCCGACTAGCGGGAGGAAGGACCGGGGAG.

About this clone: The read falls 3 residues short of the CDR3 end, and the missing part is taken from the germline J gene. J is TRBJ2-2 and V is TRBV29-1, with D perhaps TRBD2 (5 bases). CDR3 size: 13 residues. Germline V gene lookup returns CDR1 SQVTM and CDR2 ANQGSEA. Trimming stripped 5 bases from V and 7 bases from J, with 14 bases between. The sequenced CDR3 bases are TGCAGCGTTAAAACTACGGGGTACGGGGAG. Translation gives CSVKTTGYGE. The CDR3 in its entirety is CSVKTTGYGELFF.

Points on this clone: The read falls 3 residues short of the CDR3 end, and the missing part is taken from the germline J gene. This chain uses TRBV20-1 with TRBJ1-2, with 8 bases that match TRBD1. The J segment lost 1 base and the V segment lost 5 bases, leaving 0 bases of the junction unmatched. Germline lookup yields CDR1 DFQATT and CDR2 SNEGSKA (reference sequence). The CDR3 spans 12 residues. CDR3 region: CSAGQGNYGYTF. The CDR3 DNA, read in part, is TGCAGTGCTGGACAGGGTAACTATGGC.

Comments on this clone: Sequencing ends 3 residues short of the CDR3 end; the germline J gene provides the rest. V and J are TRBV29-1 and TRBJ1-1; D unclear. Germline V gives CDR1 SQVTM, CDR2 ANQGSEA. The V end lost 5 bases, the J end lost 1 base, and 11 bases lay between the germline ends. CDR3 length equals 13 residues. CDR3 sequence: CSVPGLGNTEAFF. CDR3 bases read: TGCAGCGTTCCCGGGTTGGGGAACACTGAA.

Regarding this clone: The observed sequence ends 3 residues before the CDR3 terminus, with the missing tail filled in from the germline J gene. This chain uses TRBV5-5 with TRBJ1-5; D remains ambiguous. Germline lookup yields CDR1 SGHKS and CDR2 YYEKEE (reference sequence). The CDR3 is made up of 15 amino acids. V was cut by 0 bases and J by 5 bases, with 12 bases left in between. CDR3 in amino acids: CASSLDGQSHQPQHF. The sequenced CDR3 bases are TGTGCCAGCAGCTTGGATGGGCAGTCCCATCAGCCC.

CDR3 bases read: TGTGCCAGCAGTGTGACACAGGGGATGAACACTGAA. Its translation: CASSVTQGMNTE. The entire CDR3 is CASSVTQGMNTEAFF. The chain is built from TRBV2 and TRBJ1-1; 7 nucleotides line up with TRBD1. The read comes to an end 3 residues before the CDR3 does, leaving the germline J gene to fill in the end. In germline, CDR1 is SNHLY, CDR2 FYNNEI. V shed 4 bases and J 0 bases; nucleotides not matched to a gene: 5. The CDR3 runs to 15 residues.

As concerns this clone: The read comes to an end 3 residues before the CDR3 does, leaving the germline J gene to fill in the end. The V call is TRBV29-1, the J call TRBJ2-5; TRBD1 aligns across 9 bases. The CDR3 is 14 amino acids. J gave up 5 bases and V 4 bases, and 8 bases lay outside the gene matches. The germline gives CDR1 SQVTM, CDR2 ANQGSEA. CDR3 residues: CSVGLGTGRETQYF. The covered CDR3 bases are TGCAGCGTTGGGCTCGGGACAGGGCGGGAGACC.

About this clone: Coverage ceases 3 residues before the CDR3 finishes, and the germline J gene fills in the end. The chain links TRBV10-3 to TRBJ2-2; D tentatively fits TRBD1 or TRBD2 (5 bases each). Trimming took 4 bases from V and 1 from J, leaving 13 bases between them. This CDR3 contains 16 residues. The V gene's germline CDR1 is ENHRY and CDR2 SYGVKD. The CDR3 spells CAISGPPGRNTGELFF. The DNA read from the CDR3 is TGTGCCATCAGTGGCCCGCCAGGGAGGAACACCGGGGAG.

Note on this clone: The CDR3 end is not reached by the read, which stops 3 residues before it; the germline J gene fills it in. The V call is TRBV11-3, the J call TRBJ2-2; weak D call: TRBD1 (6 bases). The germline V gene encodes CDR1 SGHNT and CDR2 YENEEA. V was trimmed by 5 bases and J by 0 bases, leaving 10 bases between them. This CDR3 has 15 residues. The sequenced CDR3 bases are TGTGCCAGCAGCACCCGGACAGCGAACACCGGGGAG. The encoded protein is CASSTRTANTGE. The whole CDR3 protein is CASSTRTANTGELFF.

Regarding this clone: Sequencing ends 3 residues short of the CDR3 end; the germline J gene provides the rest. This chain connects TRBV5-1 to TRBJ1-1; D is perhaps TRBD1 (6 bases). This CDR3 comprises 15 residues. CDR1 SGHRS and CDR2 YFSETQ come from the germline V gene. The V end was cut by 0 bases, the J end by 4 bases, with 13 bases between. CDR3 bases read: TGCGCCAGCAGCTTGGGGGGGGGCGAAGGCACTGAA. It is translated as CASSLGGGEGTE. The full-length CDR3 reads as CASSLGGGEGTEAFF.

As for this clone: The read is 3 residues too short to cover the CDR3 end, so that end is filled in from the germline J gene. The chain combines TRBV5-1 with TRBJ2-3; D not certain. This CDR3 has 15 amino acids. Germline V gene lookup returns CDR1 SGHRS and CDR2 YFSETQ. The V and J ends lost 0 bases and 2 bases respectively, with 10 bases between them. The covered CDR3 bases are TGCGCCAGCAGCTTGGCAGGTCAGGACACAGATACG. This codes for CASSLAGQDTDT. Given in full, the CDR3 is CASSLAGQDTDTQYF.

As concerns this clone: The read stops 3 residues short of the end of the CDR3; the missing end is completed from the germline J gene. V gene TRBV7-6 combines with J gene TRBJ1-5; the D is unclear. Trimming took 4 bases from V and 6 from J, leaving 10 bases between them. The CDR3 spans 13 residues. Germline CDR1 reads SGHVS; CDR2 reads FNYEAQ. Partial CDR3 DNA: TGTGCCAGCAGCTCAAGTACATTTCAGCCC. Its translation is CASSSSTFQP. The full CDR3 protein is CASSSSTFQPQHF.

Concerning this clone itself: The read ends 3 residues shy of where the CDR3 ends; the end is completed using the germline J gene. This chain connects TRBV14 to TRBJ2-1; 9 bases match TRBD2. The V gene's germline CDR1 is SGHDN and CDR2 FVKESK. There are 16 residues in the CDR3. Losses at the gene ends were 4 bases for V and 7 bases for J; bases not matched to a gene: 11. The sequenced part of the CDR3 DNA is TGTGCCAGCAGCCTCGCGGGGGGGCTGGATTGGAATGAG. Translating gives CASSLAGGLDWNE. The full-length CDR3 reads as CASSLAGGLDWNEQFF. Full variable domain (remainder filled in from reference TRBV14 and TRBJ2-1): EAGVTQFPSHSVIEKGQTVTLRCDPISGHDNLYWYRRVMGKEIKFLLHFVKESKQDESGMPNNRFLAERTGGTYSTLKVQPAELEDSGVYFCASSLAGGLDWNEQFFGPGTRLTVL.

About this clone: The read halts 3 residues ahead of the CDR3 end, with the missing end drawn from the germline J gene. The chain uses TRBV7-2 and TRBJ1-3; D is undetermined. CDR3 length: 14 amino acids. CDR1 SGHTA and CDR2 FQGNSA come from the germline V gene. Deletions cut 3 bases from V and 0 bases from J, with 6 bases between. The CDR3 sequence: CASSLGISGNTIYF. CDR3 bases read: TGTGCCAGCAGCTTGGGCATCTCTGGAAACACC. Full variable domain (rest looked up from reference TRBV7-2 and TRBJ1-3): GAGVSQSPSNKVTEKGKDVELRCDPISGHTALYWYRQSLGQGLEFLIYFQGNSAPDKSGLPSDRFSAERTGGSVSTLTIQRTQQEDSAVYLCASSLGISGNTIYFGEGSWLTVV.

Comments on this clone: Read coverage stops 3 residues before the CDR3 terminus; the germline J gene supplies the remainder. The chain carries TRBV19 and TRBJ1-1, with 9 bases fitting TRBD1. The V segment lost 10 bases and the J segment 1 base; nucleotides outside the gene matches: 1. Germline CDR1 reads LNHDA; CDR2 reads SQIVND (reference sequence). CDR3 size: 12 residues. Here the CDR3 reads CATGQGNTEAFF. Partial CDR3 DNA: TGTGCCACGGGACAGGGGAACACTGAA.

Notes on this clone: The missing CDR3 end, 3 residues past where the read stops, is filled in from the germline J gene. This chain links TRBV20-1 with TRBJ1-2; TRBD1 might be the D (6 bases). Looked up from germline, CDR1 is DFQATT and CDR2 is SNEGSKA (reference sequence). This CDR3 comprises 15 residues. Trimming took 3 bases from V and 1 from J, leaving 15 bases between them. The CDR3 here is CSASPGGGGNYGYTF. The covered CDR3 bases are TGCAGTGCTAGCCCCGGTGGGGGCGGTAACTATGGC.

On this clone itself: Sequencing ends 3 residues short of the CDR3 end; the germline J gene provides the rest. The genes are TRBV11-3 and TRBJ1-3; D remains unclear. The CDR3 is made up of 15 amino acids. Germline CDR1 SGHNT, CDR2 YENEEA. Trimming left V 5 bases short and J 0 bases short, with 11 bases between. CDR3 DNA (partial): TGTGCCAGCAGCCCAGACATTTTCTCTGGAAACACC. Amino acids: CASSPDIFSGNT. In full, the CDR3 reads CASSPDIFSGNTIYF.

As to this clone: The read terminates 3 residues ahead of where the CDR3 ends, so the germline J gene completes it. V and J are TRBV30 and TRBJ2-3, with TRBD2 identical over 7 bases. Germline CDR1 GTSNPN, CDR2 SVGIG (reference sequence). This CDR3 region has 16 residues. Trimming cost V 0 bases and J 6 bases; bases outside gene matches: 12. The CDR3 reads CAWSVEASGLLDTQYF. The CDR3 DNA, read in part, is TGTGCCTGGAGTGTAGAGGCTAGCGGCCTCCTGGATACG.

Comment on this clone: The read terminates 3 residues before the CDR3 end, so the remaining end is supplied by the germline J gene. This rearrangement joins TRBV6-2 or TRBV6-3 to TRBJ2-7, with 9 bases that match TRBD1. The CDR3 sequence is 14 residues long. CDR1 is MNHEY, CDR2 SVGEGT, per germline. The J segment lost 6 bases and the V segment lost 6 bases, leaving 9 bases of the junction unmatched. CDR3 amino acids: CASSPGTGSSEQYF. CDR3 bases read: TGTGCCAGCAGCCCCGGGACAGGGTCATCCGAG.

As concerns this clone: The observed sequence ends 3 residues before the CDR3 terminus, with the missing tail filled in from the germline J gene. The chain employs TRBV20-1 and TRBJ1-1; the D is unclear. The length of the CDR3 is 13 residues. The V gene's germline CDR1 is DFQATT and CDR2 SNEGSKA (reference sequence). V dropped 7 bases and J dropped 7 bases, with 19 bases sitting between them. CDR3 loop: CSVTRRGPLEAFF. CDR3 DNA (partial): TGCAGTGTTACACGGCGCGGTCCCCTTGAA.

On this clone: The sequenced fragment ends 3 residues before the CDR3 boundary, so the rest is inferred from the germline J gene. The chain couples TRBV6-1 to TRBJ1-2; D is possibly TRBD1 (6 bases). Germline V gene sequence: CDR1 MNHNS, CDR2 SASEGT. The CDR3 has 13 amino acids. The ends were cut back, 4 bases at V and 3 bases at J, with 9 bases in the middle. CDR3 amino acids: CASSVRGYYGYTF. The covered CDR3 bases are TGTGCCAGCAGTGTGAGGGGGTACTATGGC.

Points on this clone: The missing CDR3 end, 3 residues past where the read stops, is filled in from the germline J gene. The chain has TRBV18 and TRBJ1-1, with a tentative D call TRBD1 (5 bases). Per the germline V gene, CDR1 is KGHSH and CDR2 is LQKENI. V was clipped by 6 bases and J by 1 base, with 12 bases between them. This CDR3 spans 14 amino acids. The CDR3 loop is CASSPRGTNTEAFF. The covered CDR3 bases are TGTGCCAGCTCGCCGCGGGGGACGAACACTGAA.

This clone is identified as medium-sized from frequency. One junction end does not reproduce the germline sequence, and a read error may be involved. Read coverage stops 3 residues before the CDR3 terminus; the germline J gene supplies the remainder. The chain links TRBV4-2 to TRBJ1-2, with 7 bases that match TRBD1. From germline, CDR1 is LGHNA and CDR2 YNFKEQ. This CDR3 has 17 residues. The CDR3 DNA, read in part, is TGCGCCAGCAGCCAAGATCCAAGGAACAGGGGAACAAGTGGC. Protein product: CASSQDPRNRGTSG. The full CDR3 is CASSQDPRNRGTSGYTF.

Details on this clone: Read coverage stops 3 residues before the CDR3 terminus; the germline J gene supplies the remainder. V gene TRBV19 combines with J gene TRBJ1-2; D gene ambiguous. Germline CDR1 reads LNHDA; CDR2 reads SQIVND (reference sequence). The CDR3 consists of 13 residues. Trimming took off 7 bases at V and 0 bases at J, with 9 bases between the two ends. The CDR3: CASNRDSNYGYTF. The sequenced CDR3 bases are TGTGCCAGTAACCGAGACTCTAACTATGGC.

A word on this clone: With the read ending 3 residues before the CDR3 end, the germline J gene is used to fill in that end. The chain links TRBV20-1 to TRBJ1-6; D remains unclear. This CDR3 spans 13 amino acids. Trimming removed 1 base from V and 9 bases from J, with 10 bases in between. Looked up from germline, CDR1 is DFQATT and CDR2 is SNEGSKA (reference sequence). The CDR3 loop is CSARVAASSPLHF. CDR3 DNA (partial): TGCAGTGCTAGAGTGGCAGCGAGTTCACCC.

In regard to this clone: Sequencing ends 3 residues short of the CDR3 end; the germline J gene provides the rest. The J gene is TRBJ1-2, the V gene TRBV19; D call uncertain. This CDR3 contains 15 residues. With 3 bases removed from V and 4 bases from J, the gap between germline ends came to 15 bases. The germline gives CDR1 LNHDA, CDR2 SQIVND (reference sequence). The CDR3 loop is CASSIGQGPFYGYTF. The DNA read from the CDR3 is TGTGCCAGTAGTATTGGCCAAGGGCCCTTCTATGGC.

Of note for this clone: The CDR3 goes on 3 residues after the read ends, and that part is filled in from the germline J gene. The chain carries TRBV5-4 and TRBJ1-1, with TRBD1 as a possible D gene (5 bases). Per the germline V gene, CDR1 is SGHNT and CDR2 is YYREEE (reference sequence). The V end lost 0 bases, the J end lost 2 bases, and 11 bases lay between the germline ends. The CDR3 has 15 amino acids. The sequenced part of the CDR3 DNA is TGTGCCAGCAGCTTGGCCTACGGGGGAAACACTGAA. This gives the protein CASSLAYGGNTE. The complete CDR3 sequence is CASSLAYGGNTEAFF.

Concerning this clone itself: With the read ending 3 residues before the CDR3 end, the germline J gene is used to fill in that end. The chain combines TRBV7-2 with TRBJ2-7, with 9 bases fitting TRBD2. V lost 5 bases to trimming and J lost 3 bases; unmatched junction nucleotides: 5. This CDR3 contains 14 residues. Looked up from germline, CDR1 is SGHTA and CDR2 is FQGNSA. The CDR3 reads CASSHSGGHYEQYF. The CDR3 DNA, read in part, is TGTGCCAGCAGCCACAGCGGGGGGCACTACGAG. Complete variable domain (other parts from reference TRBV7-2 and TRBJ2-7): GAGVSQSPSNKVTEKGKDVELRCDPISGHTALYWYRQSLGQGLEFLIYFQGNSAPDKSGLPSDRFSAERTGGSVSTLTIQRTQQEDSAVYLCASSHSGGHYEQYFGPGTRLTVT.